The 12 T cell receptor beta chains presented below share a single source sample, sequenced in a study of cytomegalovirus exposure and HLA in healthy donors. Researchers ran the PCR with 60 Vbeta and 13 Jbeta primers. The data were produced by immunoSEQ multiplex PCR, yet TCRdb's version contains in-frame clones alone and is incomplete. The table shows 150,000 to 200,000 clones, with around 81% occurring only once. Material for sequencing was PBMCs. The receptors stem from a woman aged 25 to 39 in good health and CMV-seronegative.

The chain combines TRBV7-9 with TRBJ1-4; D may be TRBD1 (6 bases). The germline gives CDR1 SEHNR, CDR2 FQNEAQ (reference sequence). The CDR3 is 14 amino acids. V lost 6 bases, J lost 4 bases, and 12 bases lay in between. This CDR3 is CASSTQGSNEKLFF. CDR3 nucleotides: TGTGCCAGCAGTACACAGGGAAGTAATGAAAAACTGTTTTTT.

The V call is TRBV11-2, the J call TRBJ1-3; 9 bases line up with TRBD1. Germline V gives CDR1 SGHAT, CDR2 FQNNGV. The V gene end was trimmed by 6 bases and the J gene end by 2 bases; junction bases not matched to a gene: 17. This CDR3 comprises 19 residues. The CDR3 loop reads CASRSGTGKHWRTGNTIYF. The CDR3 region has the DNA TGTGCCAGCAGATCCGGGACAGGGAAACACTGGCGCACTGGAAACACCATATATTTT.

This sequence joins TRBV29-1 and TRBJ2-5; possible D gene TRBD1, 6 bases. Trimming took 4 bases from V and 5 from J, leaving 17 bases between them. Germline-derived CDR1 and CDR2 are SQVTM and ANQGSEA. This CDR3 has 14 residues. Here the CDR3 reads CSVAAAGVEETQYF. The CDR3 bases are TGCAGCGTTGCAGCGGCAGGGGTGGAGGAGACCCAGTACTTC.

The chain carries TRBV4-3 and TRBJ1-4; 8 bases fit TRBD1. The CDR3 has 15 residues. Germline CDR1 is LGHNA and CDR2 is YSLEER. J lost 2 bases, V lost 3 bases, and 2 bases had no gene match. The CDR3 coding sequence is TGCGCCAGCAGCCAGGACAGGGTGACTAATGAAAAACTGTTTTTT. Protein sequence: CASSQDRVTNEKLFF.

The chain employs TRBV19 and TRBJ2-7; D is ambiguous. The V end lost 6 bases, the J end lost 3 bases, and 15 bases lay between the germline ends. This CDR3 is built from 14 residues. Germline V lookup: CDR1 LNHDA, CDR2 SQIVND (reference sequence). CDR3 protein: CASSLQSGLYEQYF. The DNA of the CDR3 is TGTGCCAGTAGCCTCCAATCCGGTCTCTACGAGCAGTACTTC.

CDR3 region: CATSRGIDPVSGEKLFF. CDR3 coding DNA: TGTGCCACCAGCAGAGGCATTGATCCGGTGTCTGGTGAAAAACTGTTTTTT. The rearrangement joins TRBV15 to TRBJ1-4; D is uncertain. CDR3 length: 17 residues. Germline assignment: CDR1 LNHNV and CDR2 YYDKDF (reference sequence). Trimming pared 1 base from V and 7 bases from J, leaving 19 bases between. The entire variable domain, with the rest obtained from reference TRBV15 and TRBJ1-4, is as follows: DAMVIQNPRYQVTQFGKPVTLSCSQTLNHNVMYWYQQKSSQAPKLLFHYYDKDFNNEADTPDNFQSRRPNTSFCFLDIRSPGLGDTAMYLCATSRGIDPVSGEKLFFGSGTQLSVL.

The chain is built from TRBV10-1 and TRBJ1-6; D unresolved. The CDR3 covers 11 residues. Germline V gene lookup returns CDR1 WNHNN and CDR2 SYGVQD (reference sequence). The ends were cut back, 2 bases at V and 12 bases at J, with 5 bases in the middle. The CDR3 spells CASSEGGPLHF. The DNA of the CDR3 is TGCGCCAGCAGTGAGGGCGGACCCCTCCACTTT.

J is TRBJ1-5 and V is TRBV5-4; 9 nucleotides match TRBD1. V lost 4 bases, J lost 4 bases, and 12 bases stayed unmatched. This CDR3 contains 17 residues. The germline CDR1 and CDR2 sequences are SGHNT and YYREEE (reference sequence). DNA of the CDR3: TGTGCCAGCAGCCCAGGTATCCCGGGACAGGGAAATCAGCCCCAGCATTTT. It specifies CASSPGIPGQGNQPQHF.

This chain joins TRBV28 and TRBJ1-1, with a tentative D call TRBD1 (6 bases). The CDR3 length is 18 residues. The V gene lost 1 base and the J gene lost 5 bases, with 23 bases spanning the gap. Germline values: CDR1 MDHEN, CDR2 SYDVKM. This CDR3 is CASSLSLNGADQGTEAFF. The CDR3 DNA is TGTGCCAGCAGTTTATCGCTTAACGGGGCAGACCAGGGGACTGAAGCTTTCTTT.

This clone turned up a few times. This sequence joins TRBV6-1 and TRBJ2-5; D uncertain. Germline CDR1 and CDR2: MNHNS and SASEGT. V lost 6 bases, J lost 2 bases, and 4 bases lay in between. The CDR3 covers 11 residues. The CDR3 is CASSPQETQYF. CDR3 nucleotides: TGTGCCAGCAGCCCACAAGAGACCCAGTACTTC.

The chain joins TRBV7-6 to TRBJ2-3; TRBD1 aligns across 10 bases. CDR3 length equals 18 residues. Germline CDR1 SGHVS, CDR2 FNYEAQ. V lost 0 bases to trimming and J lost 2 bases; unmatched junction nucleotides: 8. As DNA, the CDR3 is TGTGCCAGCAGCTTAGCGGGTCTCGGACAGGGGGTCACAGATACGCAGTATTTT. It encodes CASSLAGLGQGVTDTQYF. Full variable domain (missing parts from reference TRBV7-6 and TRBJ2-3): GAGVSQSPRYKVTKRGQDVALRCDPISGHVSLYWYRQALGQGPEFLTYFNYEAQQDKSGLPNDRFSAERPEGSISTLTIQRTEQRDSAMYRCASSLAGLGQGVTDTQYFGPGTRLTVL.

The chain employs TRBV4-3 and TRBJ2-1; D is perhaps TRBD1 (6 bases). There are 15 residues in the CDR3. Germline V lookup: CDR1 LGHNA, CDR2 YSLEER. Trimming removed 1 base at V and 8 bases at J, with 15 bases between. The CDR3 region has the DNA TGCGCCAGCAGCCAAGGGGGCAGGGGAAGCGATGAGCAGTTCTTC. This sequence encodes CASSQGGRGSDEQFF.